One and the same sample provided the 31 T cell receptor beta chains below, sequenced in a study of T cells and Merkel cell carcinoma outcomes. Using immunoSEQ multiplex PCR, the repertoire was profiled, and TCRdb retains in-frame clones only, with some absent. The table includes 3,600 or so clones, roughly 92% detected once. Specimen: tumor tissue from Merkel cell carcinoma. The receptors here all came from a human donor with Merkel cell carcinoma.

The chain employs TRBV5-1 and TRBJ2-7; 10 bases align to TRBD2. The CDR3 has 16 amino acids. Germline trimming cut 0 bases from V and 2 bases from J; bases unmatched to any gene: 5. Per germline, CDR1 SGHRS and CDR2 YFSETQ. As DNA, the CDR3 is TGCGCCAGCAGCTTGGTGAATAGCGGGAGGCCCTACGAGCAGTACTTC. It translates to CASSLVNSGRPYEQYF.

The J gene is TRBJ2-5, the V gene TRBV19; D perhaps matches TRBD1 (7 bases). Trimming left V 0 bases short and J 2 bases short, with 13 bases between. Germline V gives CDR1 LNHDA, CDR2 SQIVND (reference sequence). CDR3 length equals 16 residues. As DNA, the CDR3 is TGTGCCAGTAGTATAGATGGGGCAGGGGGGCAAGAGACCCAGTACTTC. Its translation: CASSIDGAGGQETQYF. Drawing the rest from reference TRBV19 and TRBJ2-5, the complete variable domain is DGGITQSPKYLFRKEGQNVTLSCEQNLNHDAMYWYRQDPGQGLRLIYYSQIVNDFQKGDIAEGYSVSREKKESFPLTVTSAQKNPTAFYLCASSIDGAGGQETQYFGPGTRLLVL.

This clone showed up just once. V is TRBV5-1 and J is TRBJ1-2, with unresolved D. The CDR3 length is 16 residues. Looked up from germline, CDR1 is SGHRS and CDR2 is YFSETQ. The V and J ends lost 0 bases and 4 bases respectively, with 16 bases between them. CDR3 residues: CASSLARGGWPYGYTF. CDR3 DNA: TGCGCCAGCAGCTTGGCCCGAGGAGGGTGGCCCTATGGCTACACCTTC. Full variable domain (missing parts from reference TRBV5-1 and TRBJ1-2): KAGVTQTPRYLIKTRGQQVTLSCSPISGHRSVSWYQQTPGQGLQFLFEYFSETQRNKGNFPGRFSGRQFSNSRSEMNVSTLELGDSALYLCASSLARGGWPYGYTFGSGTRLTVV.

CDR3 region: CASLGQAAGNEQFF. CDR3 coding DNA: TGTGCCAGTCTCGGACAGGCGGCGGGCAATGAGCAGTTCTTC. The J gene is TRBJ2-1, the V gene TRBV19; 7 nucleotides line up with TRBD1. Germline CDR1 and CDR2: LNHDA and SQIVND (reference sequence). The V gene end was trimmed by 8 bases and the J gene end by 6 bases; junction bases not matched to a gene: 10. The CDR3 is 14 amino acids.

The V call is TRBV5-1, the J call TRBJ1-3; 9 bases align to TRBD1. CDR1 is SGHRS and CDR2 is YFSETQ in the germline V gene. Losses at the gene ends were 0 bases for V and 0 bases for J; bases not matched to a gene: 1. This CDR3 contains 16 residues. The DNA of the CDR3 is TGCGCCAGCAGCTTGGGGGACAGGGCCTCTGGAAACACCATATATTTT. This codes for CASSLGDRASGNTIYF.

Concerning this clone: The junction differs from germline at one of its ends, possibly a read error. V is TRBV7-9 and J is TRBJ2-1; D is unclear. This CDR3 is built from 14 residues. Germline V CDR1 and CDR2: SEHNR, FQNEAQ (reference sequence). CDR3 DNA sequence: TGTGTCAGCAGCTTGGAAAGGGCCTACAATGAGCAGTTCTTC. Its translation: CVSSLERAYNEQFF.

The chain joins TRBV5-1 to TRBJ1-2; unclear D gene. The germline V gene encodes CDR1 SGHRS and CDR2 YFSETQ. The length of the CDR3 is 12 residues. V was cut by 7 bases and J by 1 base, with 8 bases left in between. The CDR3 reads CASHEGNYGYTF. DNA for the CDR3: TGCGCCAGCCACGAGGGTAACTATGGCTACACCTTC.

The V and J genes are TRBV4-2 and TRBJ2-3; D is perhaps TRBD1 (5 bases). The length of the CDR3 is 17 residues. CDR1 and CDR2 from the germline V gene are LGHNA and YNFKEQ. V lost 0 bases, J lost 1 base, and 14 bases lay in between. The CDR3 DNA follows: TGTGCCAGCAGCCAAGATGGGTCTGGGGCGCGCACAGATACGCAGTATTTT. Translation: CASSQDGSGARTDTQYF.

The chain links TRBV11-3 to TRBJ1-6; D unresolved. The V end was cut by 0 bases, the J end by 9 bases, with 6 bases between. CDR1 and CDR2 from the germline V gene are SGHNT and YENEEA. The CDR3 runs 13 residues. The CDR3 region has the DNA TGTGCCAGCAGCTTAGATGAGGGTTCACCCCTCCACTTT. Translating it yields CASSLDEGSPLHF.

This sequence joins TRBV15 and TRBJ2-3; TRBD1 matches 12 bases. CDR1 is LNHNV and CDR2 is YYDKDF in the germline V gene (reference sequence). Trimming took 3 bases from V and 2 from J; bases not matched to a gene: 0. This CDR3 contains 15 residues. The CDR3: CATSRGQGATDTQYF. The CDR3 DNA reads TGTGCCACCAGCAGGGGACAGGGGGCCACAGATACGCAGTATTTT. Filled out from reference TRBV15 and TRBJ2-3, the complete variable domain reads DAMVIQNPRYQVTQFGKPVTLSCSQTLNHNVMYWYQQKSSQAPKLLFHYYDKDFNNEADTPDNFQSRRPNTSFCFLDIRSPGLGDTAMYLCATSRGQGATDTQYFGPGTRLTVL.

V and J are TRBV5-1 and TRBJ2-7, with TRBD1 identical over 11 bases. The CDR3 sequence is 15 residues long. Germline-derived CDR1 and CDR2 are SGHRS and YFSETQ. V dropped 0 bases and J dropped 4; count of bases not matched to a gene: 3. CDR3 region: CASSLGTGGLYEQYF. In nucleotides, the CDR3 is TGCGCCAGCAGCTTGGGGACAGGGGGCCTTTACGAGCAGTACTTC.

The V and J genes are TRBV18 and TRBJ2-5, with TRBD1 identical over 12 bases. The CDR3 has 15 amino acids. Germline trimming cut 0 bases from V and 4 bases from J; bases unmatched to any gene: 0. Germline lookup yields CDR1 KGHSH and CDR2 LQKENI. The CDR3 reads CASSPPGQGAETQYF. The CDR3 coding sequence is TGTGCCAGCTCACCACCGGGACAGGGGGCAGAGACCCAGTACTTC.

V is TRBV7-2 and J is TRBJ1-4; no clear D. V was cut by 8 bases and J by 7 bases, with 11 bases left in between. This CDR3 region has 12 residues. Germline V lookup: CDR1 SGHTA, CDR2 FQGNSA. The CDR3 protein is CASRWESEKLFF. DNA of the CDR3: TGTGCCAGCCGTTGGGAGAGTGAAAAACTGTTTTTT.

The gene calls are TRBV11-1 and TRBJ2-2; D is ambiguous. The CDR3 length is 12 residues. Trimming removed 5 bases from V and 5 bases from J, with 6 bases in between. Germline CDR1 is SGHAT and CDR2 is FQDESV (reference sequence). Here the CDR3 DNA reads TGTGCCAGCAGCCGAGATACCGGGGAGCTGTTTTTT. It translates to CASSRDTGELFF.

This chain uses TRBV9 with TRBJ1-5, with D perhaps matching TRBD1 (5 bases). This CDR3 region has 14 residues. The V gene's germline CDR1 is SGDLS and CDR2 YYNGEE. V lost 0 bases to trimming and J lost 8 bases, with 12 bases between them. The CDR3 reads CASSVGDWGEPQHF. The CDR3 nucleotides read TGTGCCAGCAGCGTAGGGGACTGGGGGGAGCCCCAGCATTTT.

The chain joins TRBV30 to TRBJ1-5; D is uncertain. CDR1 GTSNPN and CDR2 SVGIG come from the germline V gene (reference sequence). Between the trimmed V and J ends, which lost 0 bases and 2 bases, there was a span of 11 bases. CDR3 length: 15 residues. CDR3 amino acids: CAWSVHSLGNQPQHF. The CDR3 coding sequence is TGTGCCTGGAGTGTACACAGTCTAGGCAATCAGCCCCAGCATTTT.

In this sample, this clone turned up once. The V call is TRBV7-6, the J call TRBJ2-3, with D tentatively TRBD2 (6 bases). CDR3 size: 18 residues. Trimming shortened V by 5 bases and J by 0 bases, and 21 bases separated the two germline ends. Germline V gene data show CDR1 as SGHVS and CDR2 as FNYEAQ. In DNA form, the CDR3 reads TGTGCCAGCAGCCCGCGGGACCGGGCGGAAGTTAGCACAGATACGCAGTATTTT. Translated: CASSPRDRAEVSTDTQYF.

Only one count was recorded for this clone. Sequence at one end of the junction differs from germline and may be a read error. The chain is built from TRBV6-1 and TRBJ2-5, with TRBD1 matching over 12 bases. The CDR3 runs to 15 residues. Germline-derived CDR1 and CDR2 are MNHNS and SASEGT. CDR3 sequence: CASSSPGQGAETQHF. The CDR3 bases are TGTGCCAGCAGTTCCCCGGGACAGGGGGCAGAGACCCAGCACTTC.

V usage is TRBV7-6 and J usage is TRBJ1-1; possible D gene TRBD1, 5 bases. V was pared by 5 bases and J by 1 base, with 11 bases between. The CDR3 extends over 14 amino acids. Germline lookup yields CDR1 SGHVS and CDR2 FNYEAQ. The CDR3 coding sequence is TGTGCCAGCAGCCCAATGGGGGGGAACACTGAAGCTTTCTTT. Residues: CASSPMGGNTEAFF.

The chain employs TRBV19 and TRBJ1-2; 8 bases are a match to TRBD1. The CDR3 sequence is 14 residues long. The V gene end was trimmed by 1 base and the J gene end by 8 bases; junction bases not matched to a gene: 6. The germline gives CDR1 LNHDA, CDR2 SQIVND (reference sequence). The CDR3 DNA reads TGTGCCAGTAGTATAGGCGGACAGGGAGGCGGCTACACCTTC. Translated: CASSIGGQGGGYTF.

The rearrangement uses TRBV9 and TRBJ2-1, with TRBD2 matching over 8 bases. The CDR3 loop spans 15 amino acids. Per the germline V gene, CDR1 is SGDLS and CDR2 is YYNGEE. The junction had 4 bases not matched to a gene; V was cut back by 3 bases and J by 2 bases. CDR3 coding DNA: TGTGCCAGCAGCGAGAGCGGGAGTCCCTACAATGAGCAGTTCTTC. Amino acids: CASSESGSPYNEQFF. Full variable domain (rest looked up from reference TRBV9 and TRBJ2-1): DSGVTQTPKHLITATGQRVTLRCSPRSGDLSVYWYQQSLDQGLQFLIQYYNGEERAKGNILERFSAQQFPDLHSELNLSSLELGDSALYFCASSESGSPYNEQFFGPGTRLTVL.

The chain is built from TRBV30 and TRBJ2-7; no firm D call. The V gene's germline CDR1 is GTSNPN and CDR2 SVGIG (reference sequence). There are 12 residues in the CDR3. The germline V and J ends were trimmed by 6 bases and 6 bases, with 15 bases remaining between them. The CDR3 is CACGQIPGEQYF. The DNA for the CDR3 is TGTGCCTGTGGTCAGATCCCGGGCGAGCAGTACTTC.

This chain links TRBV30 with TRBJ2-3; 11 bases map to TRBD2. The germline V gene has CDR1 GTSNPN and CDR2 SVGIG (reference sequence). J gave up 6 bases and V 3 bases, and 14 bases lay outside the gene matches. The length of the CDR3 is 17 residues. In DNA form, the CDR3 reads TGTGCCTGGAGCAGGGATATAGCGGGAGGGCCGATGGATACGCAGTATTTT. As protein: CAWSRDIAGGPMDTQYF.

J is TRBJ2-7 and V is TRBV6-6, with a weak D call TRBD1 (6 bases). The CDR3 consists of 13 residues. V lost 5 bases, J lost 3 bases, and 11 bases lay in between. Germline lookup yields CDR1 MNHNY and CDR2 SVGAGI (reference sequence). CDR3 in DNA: TGTGCCAGCAGTGGACAGAGCCTCTACGAGCAGTACTTC. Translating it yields CASSGQSLYEQYF.

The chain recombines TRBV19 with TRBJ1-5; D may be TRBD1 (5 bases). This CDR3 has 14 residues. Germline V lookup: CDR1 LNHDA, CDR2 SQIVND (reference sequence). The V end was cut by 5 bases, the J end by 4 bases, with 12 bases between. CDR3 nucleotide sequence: TGTGCCAGTAGTCCGGGACCTGAGAATCAGCCCCAGCATTTT. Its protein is CASSPGPENQPQHF.

The CDR3 nucleotides are TGTGCCAGCAGCTTGGAGGGCGAGCAGTACTTC. Protein: CASSLEGEQYF. The rearrangement uses TRBV5-6 and TRBJ2-7, with unresolved D. Germline values: CDR1 SGHDT, CDR2 YYEEEE. V was clipped by 0 bases and J by 6 bases, with 4 bases between them. The CDR3 length is 11 residues.

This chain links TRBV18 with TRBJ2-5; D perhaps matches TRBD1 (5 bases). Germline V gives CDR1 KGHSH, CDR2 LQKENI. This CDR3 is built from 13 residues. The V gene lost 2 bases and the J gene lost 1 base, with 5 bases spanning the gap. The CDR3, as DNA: TGTGCCAGCTCACCAGACAGCCAAGAGACCCAGTACTTC. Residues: CASSPDSQETQYF.

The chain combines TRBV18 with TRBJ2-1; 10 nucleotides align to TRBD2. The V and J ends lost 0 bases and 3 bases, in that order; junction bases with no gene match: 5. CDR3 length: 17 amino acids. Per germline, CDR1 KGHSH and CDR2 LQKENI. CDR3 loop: CASSPPIAGGNYNEQFF. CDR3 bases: TGTGCCAGCTCACCACCTATAGCGGGGGGCAACTACAATGAGCAGTTCTTC. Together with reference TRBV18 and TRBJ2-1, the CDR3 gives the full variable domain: NAGVMQNPRHLVRRRGQEARLRCSPMKGHSHVYWYRQLPEEGLKFMVYLQKENIIDESGMPKERFSAEFPKEGPSILRIQQVVRGDSAAYFCASSPPIAGGNYNEQFFGPGTRLTVL.

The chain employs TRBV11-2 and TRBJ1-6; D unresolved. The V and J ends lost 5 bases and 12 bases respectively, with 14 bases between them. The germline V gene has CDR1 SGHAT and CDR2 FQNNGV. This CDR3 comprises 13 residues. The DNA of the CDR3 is TGTGCCAGCAGCCCGCCCTCATCGGTACCCCTCCACTTT. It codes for CASSPPSSVPLHF.

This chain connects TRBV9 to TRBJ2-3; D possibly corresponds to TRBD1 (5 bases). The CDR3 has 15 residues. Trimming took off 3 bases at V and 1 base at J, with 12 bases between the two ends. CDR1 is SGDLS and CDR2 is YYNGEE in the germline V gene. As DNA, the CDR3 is TGTGCCAGCAGCGCCAGGGAAGGGGGCACAGATACGCAGTATTTT. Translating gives CASSAREGGTDTQYF.

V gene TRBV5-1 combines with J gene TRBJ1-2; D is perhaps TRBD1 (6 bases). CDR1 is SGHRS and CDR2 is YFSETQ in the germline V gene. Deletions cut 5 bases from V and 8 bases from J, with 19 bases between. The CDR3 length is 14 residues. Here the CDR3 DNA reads TGCGCCAGCAGTTGGGCAGGGGACTCTATGGGCTACACCTTC. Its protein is CASSWAGDSMGYTF.